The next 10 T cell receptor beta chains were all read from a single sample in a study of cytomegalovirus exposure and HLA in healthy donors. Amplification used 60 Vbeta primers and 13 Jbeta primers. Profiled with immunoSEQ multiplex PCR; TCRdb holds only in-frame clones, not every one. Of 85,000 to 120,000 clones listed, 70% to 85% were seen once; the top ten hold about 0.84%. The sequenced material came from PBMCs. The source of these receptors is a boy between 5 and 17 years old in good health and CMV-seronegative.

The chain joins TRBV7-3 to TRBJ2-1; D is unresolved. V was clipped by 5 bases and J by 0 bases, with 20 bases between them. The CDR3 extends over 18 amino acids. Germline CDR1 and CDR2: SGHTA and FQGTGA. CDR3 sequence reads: CASSHSPPPLSSYNEQFF. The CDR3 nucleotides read TGTGCCAGCAGCCATTCTCCCCCTCCTTTGAGCTCCTACAATGAGCAGTTCTTC. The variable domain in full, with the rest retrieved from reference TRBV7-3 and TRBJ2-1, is GAGVSQTPSNKVTEKGKYVELRCDPISGHTALYWYRQSLGQGPEFLIYFQGTGAADDSGLPNDRFFAVRPEGSVSTLKIQRTERGDSAVYLCASSHSPPPLSSYNEQFFGPGTRLTVL.

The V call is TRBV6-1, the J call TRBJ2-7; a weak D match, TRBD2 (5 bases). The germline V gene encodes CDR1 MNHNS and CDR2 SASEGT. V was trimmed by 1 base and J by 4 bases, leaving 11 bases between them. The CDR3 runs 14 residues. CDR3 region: CASSEGGDGYEQYF. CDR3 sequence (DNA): TGTGCCAGCAGTGAAGGGGGAGACGGTTACGAGCAGTACTTC.

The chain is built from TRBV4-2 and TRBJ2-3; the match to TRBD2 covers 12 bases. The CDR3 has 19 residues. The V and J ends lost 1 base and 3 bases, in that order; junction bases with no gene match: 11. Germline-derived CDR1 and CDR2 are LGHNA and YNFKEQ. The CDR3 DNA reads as TGTGCCAGCAGCCAAGTCTCTAGCGGGAGGGCCTCTTGGACAGATACGCAGTATTTT. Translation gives CASSQVSSGRASWTDTQYF.

CDR3 loop: CASSFTAGVYEQYF. Written as DNA, the CDR3 is TGTGCCAGCAGCTTCACGGCGGGGGTCTACGAGCAGTACTTC. The V call is TRBV7-6, the J call TRBJ2-7, with TRBD2 matching over 7 bases. Germline-derived CDR1 and CDR2 are SGHVS and FNYEAQ. This CDR3 has 14 residues. V dropped 3 bases and J dropped 3; count of bases not matched to a gene: 5.

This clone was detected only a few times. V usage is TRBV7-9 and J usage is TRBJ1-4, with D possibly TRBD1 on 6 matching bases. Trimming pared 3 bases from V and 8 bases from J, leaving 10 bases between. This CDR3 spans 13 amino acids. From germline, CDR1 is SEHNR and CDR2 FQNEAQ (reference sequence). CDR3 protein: CASSLAGEEKLFF. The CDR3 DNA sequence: TGTGCCAGCAGCTTGGCAGGGGAAGAAAAACTGTTTTTT.

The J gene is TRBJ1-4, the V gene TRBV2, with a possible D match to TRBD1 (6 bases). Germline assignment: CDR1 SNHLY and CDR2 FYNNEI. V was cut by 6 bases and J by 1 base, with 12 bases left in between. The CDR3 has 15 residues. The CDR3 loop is CASRETGLTNEKLFF. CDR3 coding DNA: TGTGCCAGCAGGGAGACAGGCTTAACTAATGAAAAACTGTTTTTT.

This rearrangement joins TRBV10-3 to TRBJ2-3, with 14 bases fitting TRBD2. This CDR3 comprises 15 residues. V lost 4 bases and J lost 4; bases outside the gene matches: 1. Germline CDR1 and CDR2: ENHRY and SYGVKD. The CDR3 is CAISGLAGGPDTQYF. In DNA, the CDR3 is TGTGCCATCAGTGGACTAGCGGGGGGGCCAGATACGCAGTATTTT.

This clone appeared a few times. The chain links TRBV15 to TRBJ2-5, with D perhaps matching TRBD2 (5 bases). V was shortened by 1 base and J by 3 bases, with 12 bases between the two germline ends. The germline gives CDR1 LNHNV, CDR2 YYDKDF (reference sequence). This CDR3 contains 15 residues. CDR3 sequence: CATSRGAGSKETQYF. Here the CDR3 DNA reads TGTGCCACCAGCAGAGGGGCTGGGAGCAAAGAGACCCAGTACTTC.

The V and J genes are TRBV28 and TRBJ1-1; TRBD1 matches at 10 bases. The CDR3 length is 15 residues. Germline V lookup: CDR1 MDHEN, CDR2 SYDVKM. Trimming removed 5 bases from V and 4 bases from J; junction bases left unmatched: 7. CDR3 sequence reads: CASSPGTGVFTEAFF. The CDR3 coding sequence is TGTGCCAGCAGTCCTGGGACAGGGGTGTTCACTGAAGCTTTCTTT. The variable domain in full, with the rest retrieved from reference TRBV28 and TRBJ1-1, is DVKVTQSSRYLVKRTGEKVFLECVQDMDHENMFWYRQDPGLGLRLIYFSYDVKMKEKGDIPEGYSVSREKKERFSLILESASTNQTSMYLCASSPGTGVFTEAFFGQGTRLTVV.

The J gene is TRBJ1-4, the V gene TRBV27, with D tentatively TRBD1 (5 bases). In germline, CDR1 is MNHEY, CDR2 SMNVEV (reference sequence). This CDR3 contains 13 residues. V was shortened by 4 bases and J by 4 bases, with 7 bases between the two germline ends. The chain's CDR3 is CASSWGLNEKLFF. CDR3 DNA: TGTGCCAGCAGTTGGGGCCTTAATGAAAAACTGTTTTTT.